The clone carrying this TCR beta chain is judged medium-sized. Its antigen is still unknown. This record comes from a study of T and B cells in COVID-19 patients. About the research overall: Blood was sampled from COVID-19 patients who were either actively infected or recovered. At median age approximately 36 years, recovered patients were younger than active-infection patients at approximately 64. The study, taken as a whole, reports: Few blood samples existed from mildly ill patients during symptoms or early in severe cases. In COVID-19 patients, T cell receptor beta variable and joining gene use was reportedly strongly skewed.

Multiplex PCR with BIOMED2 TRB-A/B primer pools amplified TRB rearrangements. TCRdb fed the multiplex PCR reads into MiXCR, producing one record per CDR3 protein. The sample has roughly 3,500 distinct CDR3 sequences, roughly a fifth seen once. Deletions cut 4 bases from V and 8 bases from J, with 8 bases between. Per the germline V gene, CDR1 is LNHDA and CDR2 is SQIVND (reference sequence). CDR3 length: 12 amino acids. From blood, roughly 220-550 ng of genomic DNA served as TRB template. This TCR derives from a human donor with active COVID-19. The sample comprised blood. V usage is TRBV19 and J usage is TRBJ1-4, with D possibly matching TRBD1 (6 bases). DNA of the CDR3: TGTGCCAGTAGTAAGGACAGAGAAAAACTGTTTTTT. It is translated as CASSKDREKLFF.